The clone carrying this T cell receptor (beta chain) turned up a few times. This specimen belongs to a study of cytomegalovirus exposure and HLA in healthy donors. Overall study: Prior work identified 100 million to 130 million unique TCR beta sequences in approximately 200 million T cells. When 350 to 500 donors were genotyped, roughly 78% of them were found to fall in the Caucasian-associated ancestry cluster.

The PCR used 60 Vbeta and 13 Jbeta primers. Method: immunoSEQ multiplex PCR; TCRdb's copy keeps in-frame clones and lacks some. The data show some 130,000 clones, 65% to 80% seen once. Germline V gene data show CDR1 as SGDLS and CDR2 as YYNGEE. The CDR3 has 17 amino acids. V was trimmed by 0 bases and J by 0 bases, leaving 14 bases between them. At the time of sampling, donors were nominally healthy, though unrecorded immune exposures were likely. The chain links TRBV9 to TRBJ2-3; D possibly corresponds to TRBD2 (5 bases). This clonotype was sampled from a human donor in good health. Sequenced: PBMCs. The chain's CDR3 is CASSVEAVRTSTDTQYF. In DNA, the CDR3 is TGTGCCAGCAGCGTAGAGGCGGTACGGACTAGCACAGATACGCAGTATTTT. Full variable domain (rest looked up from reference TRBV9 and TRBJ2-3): DSGVTQTPKHLITATGQRVTLRCSPRSGDLSVYWYQQSLDQGLQFLIQYYNGEERAKGNILERFSAQQFPDLHSELNLSSLELGDSALYFCASSVEAVRTSTDTQYFGPGTRLTVL.